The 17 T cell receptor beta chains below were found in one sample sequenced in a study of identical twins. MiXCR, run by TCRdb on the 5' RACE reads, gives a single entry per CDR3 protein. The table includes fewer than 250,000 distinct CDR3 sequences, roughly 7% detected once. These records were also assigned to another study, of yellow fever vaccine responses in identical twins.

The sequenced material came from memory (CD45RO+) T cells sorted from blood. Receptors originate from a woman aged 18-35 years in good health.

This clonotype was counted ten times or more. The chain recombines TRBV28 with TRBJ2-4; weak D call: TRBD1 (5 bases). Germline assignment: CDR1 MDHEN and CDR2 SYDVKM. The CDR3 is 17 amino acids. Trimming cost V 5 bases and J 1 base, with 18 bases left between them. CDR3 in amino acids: CASSTNHQGRAKNIQYF. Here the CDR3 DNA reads TGTGCCAGCAGTACCAACCATCAGGGTCGTGCCAAAAACATTCAGTACTTC.

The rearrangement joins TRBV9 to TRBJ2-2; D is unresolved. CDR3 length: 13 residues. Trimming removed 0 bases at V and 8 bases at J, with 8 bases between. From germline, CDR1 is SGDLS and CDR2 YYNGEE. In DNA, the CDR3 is TGTGCCAGCAGCGTAGGCCCCACTGGGGAGCTGTTTTTT. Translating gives CASSVGPTGELFF.

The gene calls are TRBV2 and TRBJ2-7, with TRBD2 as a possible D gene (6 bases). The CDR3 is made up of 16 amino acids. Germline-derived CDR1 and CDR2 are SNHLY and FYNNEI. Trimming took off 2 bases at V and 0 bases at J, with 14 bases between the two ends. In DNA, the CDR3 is TGTGCCAGCAGTGAATCCCTTGGGGGGAACTCCTACGAGCAGTACGTC. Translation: CASSESLGGNSYEQYV.

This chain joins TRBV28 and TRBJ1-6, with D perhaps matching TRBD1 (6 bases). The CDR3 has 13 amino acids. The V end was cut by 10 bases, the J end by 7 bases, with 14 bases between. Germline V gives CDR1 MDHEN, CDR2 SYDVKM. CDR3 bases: TGTGCCACTTTTCAGGGGTGGAATTCACCCCTCCACTTT. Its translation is CATFQGWNSPLHF.

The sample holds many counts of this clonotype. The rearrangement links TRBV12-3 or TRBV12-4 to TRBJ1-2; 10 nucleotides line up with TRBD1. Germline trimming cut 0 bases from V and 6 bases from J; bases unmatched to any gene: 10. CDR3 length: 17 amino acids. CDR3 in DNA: TGTGCCAGCAGTTTAGCGGGGGAACGACAGGGGGCAAATGGCTACACCTTC. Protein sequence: CASSLAGERQGANGYTF.

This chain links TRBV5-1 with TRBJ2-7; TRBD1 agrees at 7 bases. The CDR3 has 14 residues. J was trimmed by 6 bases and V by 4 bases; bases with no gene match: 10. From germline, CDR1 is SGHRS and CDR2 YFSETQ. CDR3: CASSRLPTGSEQYV. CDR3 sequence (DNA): TGCGCCAGCAGCCGATTGCCGACAGGGAGCGAGCAGTACGTC.

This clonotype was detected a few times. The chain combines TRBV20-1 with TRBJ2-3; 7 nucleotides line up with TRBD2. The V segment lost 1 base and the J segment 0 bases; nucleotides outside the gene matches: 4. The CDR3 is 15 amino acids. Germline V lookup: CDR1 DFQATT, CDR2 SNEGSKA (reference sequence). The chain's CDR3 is CSARVREGSTDTQYF. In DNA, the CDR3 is TGCAGTGCTAGAGTTAGGGAGGGGAGCACAGATACGCAGTATTTT.

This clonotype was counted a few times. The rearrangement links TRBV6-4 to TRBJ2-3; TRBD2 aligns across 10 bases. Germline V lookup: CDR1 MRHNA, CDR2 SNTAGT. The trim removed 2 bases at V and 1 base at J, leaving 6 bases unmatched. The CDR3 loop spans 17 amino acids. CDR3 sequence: CASSDPLAGVCTDTQYF. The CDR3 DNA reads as TGTGCCAGCAGTGACCCTCTAGCGGGGGTTTGCACAGATACGCAGTATTTT.

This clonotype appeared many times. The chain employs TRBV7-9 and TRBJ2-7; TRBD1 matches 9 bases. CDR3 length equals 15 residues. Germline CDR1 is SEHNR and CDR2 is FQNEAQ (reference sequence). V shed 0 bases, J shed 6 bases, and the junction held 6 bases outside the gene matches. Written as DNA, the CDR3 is TGTGCCAGCAGCTTAGCTGGGACAGGGCTGTCCGAGCAGTACTTC. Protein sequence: CASSLAGTGLSEQYF. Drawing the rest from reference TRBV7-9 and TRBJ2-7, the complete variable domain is DTGVSQNPRHKITKRGQNVTFRCDPISEHNRLYWYRQTLGQGPEFLTYFQNEAQLEKSRLLSDRFSAERPKGSFSTLEIQRTEQGDSAMYLCASSLAGTGLSEQYFGPGTRLTVT.

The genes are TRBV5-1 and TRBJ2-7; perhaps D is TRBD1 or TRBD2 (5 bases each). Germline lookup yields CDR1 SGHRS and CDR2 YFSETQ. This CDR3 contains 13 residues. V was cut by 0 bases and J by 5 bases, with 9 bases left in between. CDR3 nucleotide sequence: TGCGCCAGCAGCTTGGGGGGGACGCACGAGCAGTACGTC. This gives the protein CASSLGGTHEQYV.

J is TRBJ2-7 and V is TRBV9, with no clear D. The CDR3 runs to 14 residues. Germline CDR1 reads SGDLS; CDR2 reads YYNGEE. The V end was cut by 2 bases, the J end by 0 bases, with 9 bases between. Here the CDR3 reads CASSVTANSYEQYF. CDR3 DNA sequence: TGTGCCAGCAGCGTTACAGCGAACTCCTACGAGCAGTACTTC.

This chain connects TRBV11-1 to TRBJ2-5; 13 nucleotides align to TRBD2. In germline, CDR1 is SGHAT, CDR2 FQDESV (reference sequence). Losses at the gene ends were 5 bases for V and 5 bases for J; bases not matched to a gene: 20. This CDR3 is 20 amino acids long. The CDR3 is CASSPTVGTSGTEDRETQYF. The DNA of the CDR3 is TGTGCCAGCAGCCCCACCGTCGGGACTAGCGGGACGGAGGATAGGGAGACCCAGTACTTC.

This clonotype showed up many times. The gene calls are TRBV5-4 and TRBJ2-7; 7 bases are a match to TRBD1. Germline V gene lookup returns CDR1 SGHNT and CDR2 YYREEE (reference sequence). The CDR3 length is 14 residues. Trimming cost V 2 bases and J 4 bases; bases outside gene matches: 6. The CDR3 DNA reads TGTGCCAGCAGCTTTCGGGACAGTCCTTACGAGCAGTACGTC. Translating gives CASSFRDSPYEQYV.

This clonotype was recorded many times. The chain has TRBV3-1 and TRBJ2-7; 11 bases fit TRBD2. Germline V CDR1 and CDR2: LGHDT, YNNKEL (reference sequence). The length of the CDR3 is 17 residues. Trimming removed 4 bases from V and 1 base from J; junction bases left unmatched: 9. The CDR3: CASSPSLTSGGSYEQYF. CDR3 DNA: TGTGCCAGCAGCCCCTCCCTTACTAGCGGGGGTTCCTACGAGCAGTACTTC.

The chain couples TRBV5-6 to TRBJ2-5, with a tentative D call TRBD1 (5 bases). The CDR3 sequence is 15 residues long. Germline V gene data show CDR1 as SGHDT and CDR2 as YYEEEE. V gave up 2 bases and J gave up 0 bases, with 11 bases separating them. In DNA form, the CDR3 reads TGTGCCAGCAGCTTAGGCCAGGGCTACCAAGAGACCCAGTACTTC. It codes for CASSLGQGYQETQYF.

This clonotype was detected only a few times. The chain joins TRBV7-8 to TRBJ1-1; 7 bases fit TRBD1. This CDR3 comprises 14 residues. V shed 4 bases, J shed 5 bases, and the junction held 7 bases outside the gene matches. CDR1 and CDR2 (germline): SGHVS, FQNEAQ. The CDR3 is CASSYRGPWTEAFF. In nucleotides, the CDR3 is TGTGCCAGCAGCTACAGGGGACCGTGGACTGAAGCTTTCTTT.

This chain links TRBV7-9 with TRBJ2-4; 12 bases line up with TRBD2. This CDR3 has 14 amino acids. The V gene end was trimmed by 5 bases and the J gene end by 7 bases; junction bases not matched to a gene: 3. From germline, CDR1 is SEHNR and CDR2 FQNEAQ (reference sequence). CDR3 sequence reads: CASSPTSGGNIQYF. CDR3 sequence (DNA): TGTGCCAGCAGCCCTACTAGCGGGGGGAACATTCAGTACTTC.